This is a list of T cell receptor beta chains from one sample in a study of blood T cell repertoires in COVID-19. TCRdb's copy holds only in-frame clones and misses some; the assay was immunoSEQ multiplex PCR. The sample lists about 200,000 clones; approximately 84% were seen once. The sequenced sample consisted of PBMCs or T cells enriched from blood (not recorded which). The receptors here all came from a man in his forties or fifties who had recovered from COVID-19. Both conserved end residues are part of each CDR3. Each record gives: J gene, clone size, V gene, D gene, CDR3 DNA, CDR3 protein. A D gene is named only where the DNA matches it firmly. Some rows have no size entry. The others give once, few or many, or a class for an expanded clone.

TRBJ1-5 NA TRBV5-1 TRBD1 TGCGCCAGCAGCCAGGACAGGGATCAGCCCCAGCATTTT CASSQDRDQPQHF
TRBJ1-2 NA TRBV18 TRBD1 TGTGCCAGCTCACCCCAGACAGGGGGCTCTGACTATGGCTACACCTTC CASSPQTGGSDYGYTF
TRBJ2-1 NA TRBV6-5 NA TGTGCCAGCAGTTACTCGCACTTGAGTGAGCAGTTCTTC CASSYSHLSEQFF
TRBJ1-1 NA TRBV9 TRBD1 TGTGCCAGCAGCGTAGGGGGACAGGGTGAAGCTTTCTTT CASSVGGQGEAFF
TRBJ1-2 NA TRBV7-2 NA TGTGCCAGCAGCTTAGAACAGGCAGCCAACTATGGCTACACCTTC CASSLEQAANYGYTF
TRBJ2-2 NA TRBV30 NA TGTGCCTGGAACAGGGTCGGGGAGCTGTTTTTT CAWNRVGELFF
TRBJ2-3 NA TRBV3-1/TRBV3-2 TRBD2 TGTGCCAGCAGCGTCCCTAGCGGCGCGGGGGATACGCAGTATTTT CASSVPSGAGDTQYF
TRBJ1-2 NA TRBV10-3 TRBD1 TGTGCCATCACTGGGGGACAGCACTATGGCTACACCTTC CAITGGQHYGYTF
TRBJ2-7 NA TRBV19 TRBD1 TGTGCCAGTAGTCTGCGGGACAGGGAGTACGAGCAGTACTTC CASSLRDREYEQYF
TRBJ1-2 NA TRBV5-1 TRBD1 TGCGCCAGCAACTCCGGAACAGGGGGTTTCGTTTATGGCTACACCTTC CASNSGTGGFVYGYTF
TRBJ1-2 NA TRBV9 TRBD1 TGTGCCAGCAGCCCAGGGGGAGCTAACTATGGCTACACCTTC CASSPGGANYGYTF
TRBJ1-1 NA TRBV18 NA TGTGCCAGCTCACCAACAGGAATCACTGAAGCTTTCTTT CASSPTGITEAFF
TRBJ2-1 NA TRBV9 TRBD2 TGTGCCAGCGGACCCGTACTAGCGGGGTTGGATGAGCAGTTCTTC CASGPVLAGLDEQFF
TRBJ2-7 NA TRBV30 TRBD2 TGTGCCTGGGGGGAGGGGCTGAGCTACGAGCAGTACTTC CAWGEGLSYEQYF
TRBJ1-5 NA TRBV12-3/TRBV12-4 NA TGTGCCAGCAGTGTCAGGGAACAGCCCCAGCATTTT CASSVREQPQHF
TRBJ1-3 NA TRBV4-3 NA TGCGCCAGCAGCCAAGACAGGGGCCCCTTCGGAAACACCATATATTTT CASSQDRGPFGNTIYF
TRBJ1-4 NA TRBV28 TRBD1 TGTGCCAGCAGCCAGCGGACAGGAGTTAATGAAAAACTGTTTTTT CASSQRTGVNEKLFF
TRBJ1-1 NA TRBV3-1/TRBV3-2 NA TGTGCCAGCAGCCGGCCCCCGGGGAGTGAAGCTTTCTTT CASSRPPGSEAFF
TRBJ1-1 NA TRBV5-4 NA TGTGCCAGCAGCTTGGATTCGGGGTACACTGAAGCTTTCTTT CASSLDSGYTEAFF
TRBJ2-7 few TRBV28 TRBD1 TGTGCCAGCAGTGCTCCCGGGACAGGTGATCTCTACGAGCAGTACTTC CASSAPGTGDLYEQYF
TRBJ2-2 NA TRBV7-6 TRBD1 TGTGCCAGCAGCTTATACGTGACGGGACAGGGGGCTACCGGGGAGCTGTTTTTT CASSLYVTGQGATGELFF
TRBJ2-2 NA TRBV4-1 NA TGCGCCAGCAGCCAAGACGGTACAGCTATCACCGGGGAGCTGTTTTTT CASSQDGTAITGELFF
TRBJ1-4 once TRBV21-1 NA TGTGCCAGCAGCAAACAACCGGACAGCGAGAATGAAAAACTGTTTTTT CASSKQPDSENEKLFF
TRBJ1-1 once TRBV3-1/TRBV3-2 NA TGTGCCAGCAGCCAAGATAAGTGGGGAGCCATGAACACTGAAGCTTTCTTT CASSQDKWGAMNTEAFF
TRBJ1-3 NA TRBV6-5 NA TGTGCCAGCCAGGGGCAGGCGACAAACACCATATATTTT CASQGQATNTIYF
TRBJ2-3 NA TRBV27 TRBD1 TGTGCCAGCAGTTCTAGAGGGCGGGGGCTTAGACGGGACAGGGGTGAGTCAGATACGCAGTATTTT CASSSRGRGLRRDRGESDTQYF
TRBJ1-4 few TRBV10-3 NA TGTGCCATCAGTGAAGGAGGTCAACTGTTTTTT CAISEGGQLFF
TRBJ2-7 NA TRBV29-1 NA TGCAGCGTTCAGCAGGGCTCCTACGAGCAGTACTTC CSVQQGSYEQYF
TRBJ1-5 NA TRBV30 NA TGTGCCTGGAGCAGGGGTATAGATCAGCCCCAGCATTTT CAWSRGIDQPQHF
TRBJ1-1 NA TRBV6-5 TRBD1 TGTGCCAGCATTCCCGGACAGGGTGAGTGGGCTTTCTTT CASIPGQGEWAFF
TRBJ1-2 NA TRBV6-6 TRBD1 TGTGCCAGCAGTCCCTCCGGGACAGTCTATGGCTACACCTTC CASSPSGTVYGYTF
TRBJ2-1 NA TRBV6-2/TRBV6-3 TRBD2 TGTGCCAGCAGTTCCCCTGTAGCGGGGGGGATGAATGAGCAGTTCTTC CASSSPVAGGMNEQFF
TRBJ1-5 NA TRBV3-1/TRBV3-2 TRBD1 TGTGCCAGCAGCAGTGGACAGGCAGGTATGTCCCAGCATTTT CASSSGQAGMSQHF
TRBJ2-7 NA TRBV24-1 NA TGTGCCACCAGTGATCAGGGGACCTACGAGCAGTACTTC CATSDQGTYEQYF